The clone carrying this T cell receptor beta chain came up many times. The antigen is undetermined. The data are from a study of T cells in Graves' hyperthyroidism and ophthalmopathy. Patients aged 18 to 65 with hyperthyroidism were newly diagnosed, with duration under 2 months. The germline CDR1 and CDR2 sequences are DFQATT and SNEGSKA (reference sequence). V was pared by 7 bases and J by 0 bases, with 13 bases between. The CDR3 is made up of 15 amino acids. Researchers amplified the TCR beta CDR3 regions from RNA transcripts. First-round RT-PCR targeting the TCR CDR3 was performed with the HTBI primer set. TCRdb ran MiXCR on the multiplex PCR reads and lists one entry per CDR3 protein. In the table there are 360,000 or so distinct CDR3 sequences, roughly 19% of which are singletons. Study-wide results and caveats: Ophthalmopathy, which appeared later, was predicted by the model a median 6.5 months before onset. Ophthalmopathy stood apart from stable hyperthyroidism in a 13 V-J model. Expanded thyroid clonotypes (above 0.001) were mostly also found in blood.

Sequencing was performed on blood. The receptor comes from a woman aged 18-30 years with Graves' hyperthyroidism. J is TRBJ2-6 and V is TRBV20-1; D is unclear. CDR3 in amino acids: CSVGLLHSGANVLTF. The CDR3 nucleotides are TGCAGTGTAGGGTTGCTACACTCTGGGGCCAACGTCCTGACTTTC.